The 5 T cell receptor beta chains below all came from one sample that was sequenced in a study of T cell changes during pregnancy in multiple sclerosis. Sequenced by immunoSEQ multiplex PCR; TCRdb stores in-frame clones only, minus some. The sample lists tens of thousands of clones, about 89% occurring once. This specimen was CD4+ T cells from peripheral blood mononuclear cells, taken in the first trimester of pregnancy. The receptors stem from a female donor with multiple sclerosis, enrolled in a pregnancy study.

The CDR3 region is CASSLDRSAFSGYTF. In DNA, the CDR3 is TGTGCCAGCAGTTTAGACAGGTCCGCTTTTTCTGGCTACACCTTC. The chain is built from TRBV6-1 and TRBJ1-2; weak D call: TRBD1 (6 bases). Trimming stripped 5 bases from V and 7 bases from J, with 20 bases between. CDR1 and CDR2 from the germline V gene are MNHNS and SASEGT. CDR3 size: 15 residues.

The chain uses TRBV2 and TRBJ2-7; 9 positions agree with TRBD2. After removal of 6 bases from V and 3 bases from J, the junction contained 9 bases not matched to a gene. Germline V gene sequence: CDR1 SNHLY, CDR2 FYNNEI. CDR3 length: 15 amino acids. The CDR3 DNA sequence: TGTGCCAGCAGAAGGGAAGCGGGAGGCTTCTACGAGCAGTACTTC. It specifies CASRREAGGFYEQYF.

The chain links TRBV25-1 to TRBJ1-2; D is unclear. V gave up 4 bases and J gave up 4 bases, with 4 bases separating them. There are 11 residues in the CDR3. Germline lookup yields CDR1 MGHDK and CDR2 SYGVNS. The DNA for the CDR3 is TGTGCCAGCAGTGCCGTCTATGGCTACACCTTC. This gives the protein CASSAVYGYTF.

This clone was seen more than once but under ten times. This chain uses TRBV5-4 with TRBJ2-7; D is undetermined. Germline-derived CDR1 and CDR2 are SGHNT and YYREEE (reference sequence). With 1 base removed from V and 7 bases from J, the gap between germline ends came to 12 bases. The CDR3 sequence is 13 residues long. CDR3 region: CASSLWSLREQYF. In DNA, the CDR3 is TGTGCCAGCAGCTTGTGGTCCTTGCGAGAGCAGTACTTC.

The gene calls are TRBV10-1 and TRBJ2-5; 10 nucleotides align to TRBD2. V lost 6 bases, J lost 4 bases, and 5 bases stayed unmatched. The CDR3 totals 14 residues. Germline CDR1 WNHNN, CDR2 SYGVQD (reference sequence). The CDR3 DNA reads TGCGCCAGCAGCGCTAGCGGGAGAAGAGAGACCCAGTACTTC. It is translated as CASSASGRRETQYF.